This TCR beta chain originates from a study of post-analysis software for immune sequencing data. Study as a whole: Secondary progressive, relapsing-remitting and progressive-relapsing multiple sclerosis were among the included disease courses.

V was pared by 4 bases and J by 7 bases, with 10 bases between. CDR1 is LGHDT, CDR2 YNNKEL, per germline (reference sequence). The CDR3 loop spans 12 amino acids. Note on this clonotype: Its target is unknown.

Study-level findings and limits: When patients were compared with controls, five TRBV segments were more frequent, TRBV5-6, TRBV5-1 and TRBV20-1 among them.

TCR beta cDNA libraries included unique molecular identifiers. TCRdb fed the PCR reads into MiXCR, producing one record per CDR3 protein. This table has hundreds of thousands of distinct CDR3 sequences, roughly 27% appearing once. The chain has TRBV3-1 and TRBJ1-2; D is unresolved. This clonotype was obtained from a girl under 18 with multiple sclerosis. The specimen sequenced was blood. CDR3 sequence (DNA): TGTGCCAGCAGCCTGTTCGGCGGTGGCTACACCTTC. Translated: CASSLFGGGYTF.